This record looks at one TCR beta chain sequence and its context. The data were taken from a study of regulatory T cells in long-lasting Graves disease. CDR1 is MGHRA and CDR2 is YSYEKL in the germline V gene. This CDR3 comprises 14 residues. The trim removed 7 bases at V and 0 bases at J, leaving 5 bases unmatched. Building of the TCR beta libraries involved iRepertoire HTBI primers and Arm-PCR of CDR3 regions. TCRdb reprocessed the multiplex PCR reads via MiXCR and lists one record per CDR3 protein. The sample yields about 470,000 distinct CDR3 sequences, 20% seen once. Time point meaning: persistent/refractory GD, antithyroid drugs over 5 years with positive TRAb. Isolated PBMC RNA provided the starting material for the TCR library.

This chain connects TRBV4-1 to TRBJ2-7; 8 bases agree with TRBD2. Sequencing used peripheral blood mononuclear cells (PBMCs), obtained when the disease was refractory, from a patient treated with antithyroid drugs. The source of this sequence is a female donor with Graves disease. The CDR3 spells CASMGLAGSYEQYF. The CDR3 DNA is TGCGCCAGCATGGGGCTAGCGGGCTCCTACGAGCAGTACTTC.